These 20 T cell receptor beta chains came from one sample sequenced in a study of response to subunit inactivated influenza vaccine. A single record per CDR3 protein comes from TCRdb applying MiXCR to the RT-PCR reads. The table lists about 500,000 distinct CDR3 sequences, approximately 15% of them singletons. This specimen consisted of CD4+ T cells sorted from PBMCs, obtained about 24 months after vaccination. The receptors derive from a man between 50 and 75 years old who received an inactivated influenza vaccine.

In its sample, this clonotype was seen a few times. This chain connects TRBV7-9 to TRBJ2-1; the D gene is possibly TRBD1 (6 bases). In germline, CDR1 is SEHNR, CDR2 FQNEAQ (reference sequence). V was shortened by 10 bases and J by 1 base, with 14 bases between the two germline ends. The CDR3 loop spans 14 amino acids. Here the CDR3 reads CAITQGPSYNEQFF. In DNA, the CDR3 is TGTGCCATTACCCAGGGGCCATCCTACAATGAGCAGTTCTTC. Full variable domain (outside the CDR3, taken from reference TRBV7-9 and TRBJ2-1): DTGVSQNPRHKITKRGQNVTFRCDPISEHNRLYWYRQTLGQGPEFLTYFQNEAQLEKSRLLSDRFSAERPKGSFSTLEIQRTEQGDSAMYLCAITQGPSYNEQFFGPGTRLTVL.

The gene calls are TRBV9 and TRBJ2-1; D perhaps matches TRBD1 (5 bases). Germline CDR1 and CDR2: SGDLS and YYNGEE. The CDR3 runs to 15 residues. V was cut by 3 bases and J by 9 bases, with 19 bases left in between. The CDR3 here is CASSASIEVDSEQFF. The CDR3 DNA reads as TGTGCCAGCAGCGCATCTATCGAGGTTGACAGTGAGCAGTTCTTC.

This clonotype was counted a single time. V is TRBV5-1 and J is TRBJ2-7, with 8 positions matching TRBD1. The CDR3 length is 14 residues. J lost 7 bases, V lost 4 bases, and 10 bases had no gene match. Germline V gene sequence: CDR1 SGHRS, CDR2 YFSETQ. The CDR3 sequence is CASSRDRLTGEQYF. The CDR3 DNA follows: TGCGCCAGCAGCCGGGACAGGCTCACAGGGGAGCAGTACTTC.

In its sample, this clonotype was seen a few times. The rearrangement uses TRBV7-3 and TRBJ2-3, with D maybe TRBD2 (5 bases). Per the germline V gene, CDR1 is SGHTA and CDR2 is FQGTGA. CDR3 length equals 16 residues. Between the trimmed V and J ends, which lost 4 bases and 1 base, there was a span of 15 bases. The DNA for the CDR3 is TGTGCCAGCAGCTCCGGCGCGGGCGGAGGCACAGATACGCAGTATTTT. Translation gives CASSSGAGGGTDTQYF.

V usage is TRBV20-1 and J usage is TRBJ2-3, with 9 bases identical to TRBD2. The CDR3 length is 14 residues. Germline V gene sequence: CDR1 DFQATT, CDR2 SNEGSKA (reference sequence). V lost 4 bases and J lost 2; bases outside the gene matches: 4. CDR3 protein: CSAMPSGNTDTQYF. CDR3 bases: TGCAGTGCTATGCCTAGCGGGAACACAGATACGCAGTATTTT.

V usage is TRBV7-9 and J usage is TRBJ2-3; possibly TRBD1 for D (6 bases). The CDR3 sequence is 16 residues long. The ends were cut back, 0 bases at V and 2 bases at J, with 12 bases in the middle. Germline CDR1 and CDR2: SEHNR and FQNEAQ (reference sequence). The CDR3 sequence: CASSLAWDKVTDTQYF. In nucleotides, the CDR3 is TGTGCCAGCAGCTTAGCGTGGGACAAAGTCACAGATACGCAGTATTTT.

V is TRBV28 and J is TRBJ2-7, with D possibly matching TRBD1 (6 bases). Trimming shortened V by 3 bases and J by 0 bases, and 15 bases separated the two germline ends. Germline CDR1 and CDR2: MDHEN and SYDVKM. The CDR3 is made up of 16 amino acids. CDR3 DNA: TGTGCCAGCAGTTTGACCGGACAGATTAGCTCCTACGAGCAGTACTTC. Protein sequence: CASSLTGQISSYEQYF.

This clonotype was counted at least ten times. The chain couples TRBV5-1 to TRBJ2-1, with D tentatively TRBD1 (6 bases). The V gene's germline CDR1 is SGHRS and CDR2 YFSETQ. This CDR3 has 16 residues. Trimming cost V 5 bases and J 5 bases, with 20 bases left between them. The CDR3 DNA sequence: TGCGCCAGCAGGTCCCCGTCTGGACAGATAAACAATGAGCAGTTCTTC. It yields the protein CASRSPSGQINNEQFF. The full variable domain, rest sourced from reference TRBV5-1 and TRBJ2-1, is KAGVTQTPRYLIKTRGQQVTLSCSPISGHRSVSWYQQTPGQGLQFLFEYFSETQRNKGNFPGRFSGRQFSNSRSEMNVSTLELGDSALYLCASRSPSGQINNEQFFGPGTRLTVL.

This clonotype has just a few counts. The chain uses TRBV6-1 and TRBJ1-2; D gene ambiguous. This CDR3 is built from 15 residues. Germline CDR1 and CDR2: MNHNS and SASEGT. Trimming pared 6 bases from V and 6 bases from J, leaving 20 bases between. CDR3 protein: CASRVGRQFFNGYTF. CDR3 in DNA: TGTGCCAGCAGAGTCGGCCGGCAGTTCTTTAATGGCTACACCTTC.

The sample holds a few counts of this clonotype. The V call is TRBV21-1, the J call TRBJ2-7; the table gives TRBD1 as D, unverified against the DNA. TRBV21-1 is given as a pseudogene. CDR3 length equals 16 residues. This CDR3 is CASSTYGTGSSYEQYF. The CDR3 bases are TGTGCCAGCAGCACCTACGGGACGGGGAGCTCCTACGAGCAGTACTTC.

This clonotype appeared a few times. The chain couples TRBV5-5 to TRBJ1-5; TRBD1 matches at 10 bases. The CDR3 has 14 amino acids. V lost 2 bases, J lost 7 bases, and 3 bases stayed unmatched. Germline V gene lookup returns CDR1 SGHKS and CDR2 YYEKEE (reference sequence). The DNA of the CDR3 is TGTGCCAGCAGCTTCCGGGACAGGGGACAGCCCCAGCATTTT. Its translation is CASSFRDRGQPQHF.

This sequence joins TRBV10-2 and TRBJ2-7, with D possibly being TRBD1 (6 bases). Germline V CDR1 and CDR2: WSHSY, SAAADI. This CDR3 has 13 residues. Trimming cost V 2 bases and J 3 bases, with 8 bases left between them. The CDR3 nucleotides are TGCGCCAGCAGTGAGGGGGGCGGCTACGAGCAGTACTTC. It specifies CASSEGGGYEQYF.

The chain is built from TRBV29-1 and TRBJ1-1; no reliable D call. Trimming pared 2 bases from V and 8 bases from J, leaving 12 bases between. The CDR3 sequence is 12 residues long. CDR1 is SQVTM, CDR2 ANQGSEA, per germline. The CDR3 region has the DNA TGCAGCGTTGAAATCCGGGAGCTAGAAGCTTTCTTT. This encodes CSVEIRELEAFF.

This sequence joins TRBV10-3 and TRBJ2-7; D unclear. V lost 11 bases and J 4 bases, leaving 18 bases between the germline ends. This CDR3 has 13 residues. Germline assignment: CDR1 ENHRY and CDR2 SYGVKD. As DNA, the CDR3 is TGTGCCCTCTCCAAGGCCGCAGAATACGAGCAGTACTTC. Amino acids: CALSKAAEYEQYF.

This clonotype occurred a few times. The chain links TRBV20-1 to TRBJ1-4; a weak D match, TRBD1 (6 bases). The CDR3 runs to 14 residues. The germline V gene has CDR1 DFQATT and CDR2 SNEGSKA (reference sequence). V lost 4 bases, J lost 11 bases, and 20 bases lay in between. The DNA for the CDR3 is TGCAGTGCTAAAGTGGGGGCAGGGGAAGCCAAACTGTTTTTT. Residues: CSAKVGAGEAKLFF.

This CDR3 is CASSYQDKSYEQYF. For the CDR3, the DNA is TGTGCCAGCAGTTACCAGGACAAATCCTACGAGCAGTACTTC. V gene TRBV6-2 or TRBV6-3 combines with J gene TRBJ2-7; possible D gene TRBD1, 5 bases. The length of the CDR3 is 14 residues. The germline V gene has CDR1 MNHEY and CDR2 SVGEGT. V lost 2 bases and J lost 1, with 9 bases in between.

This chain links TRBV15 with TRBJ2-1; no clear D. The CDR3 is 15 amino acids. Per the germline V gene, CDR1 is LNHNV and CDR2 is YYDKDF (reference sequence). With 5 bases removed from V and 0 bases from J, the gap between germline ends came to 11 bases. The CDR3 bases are TGTGCCACCAGCTCCGCCGCCGTCTCCTACAATGAGCAGTTCTTC. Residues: CATSSAAVSYNEQFF.

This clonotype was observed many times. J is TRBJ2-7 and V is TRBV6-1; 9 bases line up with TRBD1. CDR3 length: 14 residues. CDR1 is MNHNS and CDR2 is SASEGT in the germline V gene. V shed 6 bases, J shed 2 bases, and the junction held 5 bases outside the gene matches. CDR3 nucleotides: TGTGCCAGCAGGGAAAGGACAGGGGCCTACGAGCAGTACTTC. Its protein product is CASRERTGAYEQYF.

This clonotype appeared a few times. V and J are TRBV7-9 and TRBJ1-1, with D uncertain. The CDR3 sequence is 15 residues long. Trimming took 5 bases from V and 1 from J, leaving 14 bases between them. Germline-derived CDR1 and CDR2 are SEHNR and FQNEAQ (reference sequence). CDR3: CASSPHGRQNTEAFF. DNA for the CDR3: TGTGCCAGCAGCCCCCACGGACGACAGAACACTGAAGCTTTCTTT.

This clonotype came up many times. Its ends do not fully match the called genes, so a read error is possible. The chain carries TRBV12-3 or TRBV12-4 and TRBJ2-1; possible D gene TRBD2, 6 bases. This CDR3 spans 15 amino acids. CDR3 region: CASRLGTPLNNEQFF. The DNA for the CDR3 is TGTGCCAGCAGATTAGGGACTCCTCTAAACAATGAGCAGTTCTTC.